The 8 T cell receptor beta chains listed next were all sequenced from one sample in a study of human T cells and chemical hapten exposure. MiXCR, applied by TCRdb to the RACE reads, yields one record per CDR3 protein. This sample yields fewer than 400,000 distinct CDR3 sequences, of which about 7% are seen a single time; approximately 8% belongs to the top ten. Documented time point: patch test 1, 2 weeks after DPC sensitization. Treatment given: therapeutic diphenylcyclopropenone sensitization with weekly scalp DPC. The sequencing used whole blood, collected in connection with sensitization to the hapten diphenylcyclopropenone (DPC). The receptors were sampled from a woman between 18 and 29 years old with alopecia areata. Some clones in this sample may be carry-over from other donors' samples.

The J gene is TRBJ1-5, the V gene TRBV4-2, with 8 bases aligning to TRBD1. The CDR3 totals 14 residues. V shed 1 base, J shed 7 bases, and the junction held 3 bases outside the gene matches. CDR1 and CDR2 from the germline V gene are LGHNA and YNFKEQ. CDR3 protein: CASSQVQGGQPQHF. The DNA for the CDR3 is TGTGCCAGCAGCCAAGTACAGGGGGGCCAGCCCCAGCATTTT.

The J gene is TRBJ1-1, the V gene TRBV27; D might be TRBD1 (6 bases). This CDR3 spans 14 amino acids. Germline V gene sequence: CDR1 MNHEY, CDR2 SMNVEV (reference sequence). V was shortened by 5 bases and J by 10 bases, with 20 bases between the two germline ends. CDR3 amino acids: CASSTTGGPPVAFF. The CDR3 coding sequence is TGTGCCAGCAGTACCACCGGGGGCCCGCCAGTAGCTTTCTTT.

The chain recombines TRBV29-1 with TRBJ2-1; the D is unclear. With 0 bases removed from V and 8 bases from J, the gap between germline ends came to 2 bases. Germline assignment: CDR1 SQVTM and CDR2 ANQGSEA. The CDR3 is made up of 10 amino acids. DNA for the CDR3: TGCAGCGTTGAAGAATATGAGCAGTTCTTC. Translating gives CSVEEYEQFF.

This clonotype showed up many times. The J gene is TRBJ2-3, the V gene TRBV3-1; D ambiguous. Per germline, CDR1 LGHDT and CDR2 YNNKEL (reference sequence). This CDR3 is built from 13 residues. The V end was cut by 4 bases, the J end by 3 bases, with 8 bases between. The CDR3 DNA reads TGTGCCAGCAGCCCATCGAGGACAGATACGCAGTATTTT. Translation: CASSPSRTDTQYF.

The sample holds many counts of this clonotype. This chain links TRBV4-3 with TRBJ2-1; 11 nucleotides agree with TRBD1. J gave up 10 bases and V 1 base, and 9 bases lay outside the gene matches. The germline gives CDR1 LGHNA, CDR2 YSLEER. The CDR3 length is 16 residues. The CDR3 DNA is TGCGCCAGCAGCCAAGGCAAGGACAGGGGGCGCGGGGAGCAGTTCTTC. Translating it yields CASSQGKDRGRGEQFF.

Ten or more counts support this clonotype. The V gene is TRBV7-2, the J gene TRBJ2-3; the D gene could be TRBD1 or TRBD2 (5 bases each). The CDR3 totals 15 residues. Looked up from germline, CDR1 is SGHTA and CDR2 is FQGNSA. V was shortened by 3 bases and J by 3 bases, with 13 bases between the two germline ends. In DNA form, the CDR3 reads TGTGCCAGCAGCTTGGGGGTTCTAACTACAGATACGCAGTATTTT. Protein: CASSLGVLTTDTQYF.

This clonotype has a count of ten or more. V and J are TRBV9 and TRBJ2-3; D assignment may be TRBD1 or TRBD2 (5 bases each). Per germline, CDR1 SGDLS and CDR2 YYNGEE. V shed 3 bases and J shed 1 base, with 18 bases lying between them. The CDR3 has 17 residues. The CDR3 region is CASSGGRDSDGTDTQYF. The CDR3 nucleotides read TGTGCCAGCAGCGGGGGACGAGATAGCGATGGCACAGATACGCAGTATTTT.

This clonotype was recorded a few times. This sequence joins TRBV10-3 and TRBJ1-2; 8 bases align to TRBD1. V lost 10 bases, J lost 6 bases, and 10 bases stayed unmatched. The CDR3 totals 13 residues. Germline values: CDR1 ENHRY, CDR2 SYGVKD. The DNA for the CDR3 is TGTGCCACCGGGGGACAGGTGGTCGATGGCTACACCTTC. It translates to CATGGQVVDGYTF.